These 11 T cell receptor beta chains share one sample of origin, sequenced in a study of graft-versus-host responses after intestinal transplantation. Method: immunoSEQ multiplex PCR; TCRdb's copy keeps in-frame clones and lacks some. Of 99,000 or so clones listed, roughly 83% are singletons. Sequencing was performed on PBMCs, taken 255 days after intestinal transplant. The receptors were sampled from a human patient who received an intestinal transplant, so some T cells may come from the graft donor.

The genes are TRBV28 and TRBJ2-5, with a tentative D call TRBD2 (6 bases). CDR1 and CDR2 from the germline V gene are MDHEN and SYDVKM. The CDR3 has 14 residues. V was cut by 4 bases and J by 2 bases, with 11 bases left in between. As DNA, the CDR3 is TGTGCCAGCAGTTCCGGCCGGGGGCAAGAGACCCAGTACTTC. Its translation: CASSSGRGQETQYF.

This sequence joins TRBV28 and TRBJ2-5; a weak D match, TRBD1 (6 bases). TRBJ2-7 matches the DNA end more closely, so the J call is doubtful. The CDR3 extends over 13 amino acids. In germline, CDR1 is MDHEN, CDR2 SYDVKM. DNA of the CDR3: TGTGCCAGCAGCCCACAGGGAACCTACGAGCAGTACTTC. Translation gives CASSPQGTYEQYF.

Here the CDR3 reads CASSPAGQGPFTF. CDR3 bases: TGTGCTAGCTCCCCGGCAGGACAGGGGCCATTCACCTTC. This chain uses TRBV7-7 with TRBJ1-2, with 9 positions matching TRBD1. Germline CDR1 and CDR2: SSHAT and FNYEAQ (reference sequence). The CDR3 totals 13 residues.

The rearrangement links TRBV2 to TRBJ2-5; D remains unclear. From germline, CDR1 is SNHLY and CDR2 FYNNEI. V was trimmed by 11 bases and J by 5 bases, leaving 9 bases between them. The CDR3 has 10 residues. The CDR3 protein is CAGESETQYF. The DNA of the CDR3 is TGTGCCGGAGAATCGGAGACCCAGTACTTC.

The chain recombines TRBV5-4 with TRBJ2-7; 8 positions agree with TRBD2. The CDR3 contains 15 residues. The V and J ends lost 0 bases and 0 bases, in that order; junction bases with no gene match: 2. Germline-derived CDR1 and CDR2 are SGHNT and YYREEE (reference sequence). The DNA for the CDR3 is TGTGCCAGCAGCTTGGAAGGGACTAGCTCCTACGAGCAGTACTTC. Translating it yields CASSLEGTSSYEQYF.

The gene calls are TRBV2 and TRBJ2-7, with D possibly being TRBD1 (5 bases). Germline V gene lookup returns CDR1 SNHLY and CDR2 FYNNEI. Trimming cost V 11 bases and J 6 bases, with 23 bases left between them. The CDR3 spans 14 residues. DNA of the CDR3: TGTGCCCAAACGCGTCCAGGGTCTTCGGGCGAGCAGTACTTC. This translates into CAQTRPGSSGEQYF. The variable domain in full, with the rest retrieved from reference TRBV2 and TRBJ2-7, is EPEVTQTPSHQVTQMGQEVILRCVPISNHLYFYWYRQILGQKVEFLVSFYNNEISEKSEIFDDQFSVERPDGSNFTLKIRSTKLEDSAMYFCAQTRPGSSGEQYFGPGTRLTVT.

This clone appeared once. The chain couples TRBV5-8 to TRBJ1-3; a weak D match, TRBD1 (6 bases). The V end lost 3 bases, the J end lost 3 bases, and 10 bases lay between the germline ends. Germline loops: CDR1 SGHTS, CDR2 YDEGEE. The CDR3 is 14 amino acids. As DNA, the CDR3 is TGTGCCAGCAGCTCCAGGGGTATTGGAAACACCATATATTTT. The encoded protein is CASSSRGIGNTIYF.

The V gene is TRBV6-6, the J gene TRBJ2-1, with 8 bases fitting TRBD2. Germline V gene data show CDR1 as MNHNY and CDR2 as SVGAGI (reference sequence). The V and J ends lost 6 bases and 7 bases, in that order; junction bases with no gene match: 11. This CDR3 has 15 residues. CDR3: CASSSPAGVRNEQFF. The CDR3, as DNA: TGTGCCAGCAGCTCCCCAGCGGGAGTTAGAAATGAGCAGTTCTTC.

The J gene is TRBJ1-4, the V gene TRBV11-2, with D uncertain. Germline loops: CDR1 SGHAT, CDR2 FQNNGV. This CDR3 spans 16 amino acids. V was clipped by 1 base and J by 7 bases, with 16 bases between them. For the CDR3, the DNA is TGTGCCAGCAGCTTAGCACCACTCATACTCGGTGAAAAACTGTTTTTT. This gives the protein CASSLAPLILGEKLFF.

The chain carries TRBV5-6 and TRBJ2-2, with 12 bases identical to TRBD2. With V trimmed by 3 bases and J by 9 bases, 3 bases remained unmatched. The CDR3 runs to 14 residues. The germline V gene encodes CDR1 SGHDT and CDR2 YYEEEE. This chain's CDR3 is CASSSSGGERELFF. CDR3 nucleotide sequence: TGTGCCAGCAGCTCTAGCGGGGGGGAGCGGGAGCTGTTTTTT.

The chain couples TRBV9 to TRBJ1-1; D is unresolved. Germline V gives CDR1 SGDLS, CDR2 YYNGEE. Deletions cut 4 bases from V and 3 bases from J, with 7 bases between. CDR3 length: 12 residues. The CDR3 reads CASSPRDTEAFF. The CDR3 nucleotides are TGTGCCAGCAGCCCACGGGACACTGAAGCTTTCTTT.